This T cell receptor (beta chain) was documented in a study of cytomegalovirus exposure and HLA in healthy donors. At the level of the study: Early released data had around 79 million unique TCRs, all coming from HLA-typed donors. The study placed around 85% of its approximately 360 genotyped donors in the Caucasian-associated ancestry cluster.

Study findings and constraints: Cytomegalovirus status, reportedly, was diagnosed with high specificity and sensitivity by the classifier. Later analysis placed DRB1 highest and HLA-C lowest in TCR association rates, which differed by HLA locus.

V was pared by 4 bases and J by 7 bases, with 0 bases of the junction left unmatched. CDR3 length equals 11 residues. CDR1 and CDR2 (germline): SGHRS, YFSETQ. PCR involved 60 Vbeta and 13 Jbeta primers. Sequencing was performed with immunoSEQ multiplex PCR; in TCRdb, only in-frame clones are kept and a portion is missing. The data show roughly 100,000 clones, over 60% seen once. Concerning this clone itself: Its cognate antigen is unknown.

V usage is TRBV5-1 and J usage is TRBJ1-1; 8 bases line up with TRBD1. This receptor was obtained from a male donor in good health and CMV-seropositive. Sequenced input: PBMCs. Here the CDR3 reads CASSGTGEAFF. DNA of the CDR3: TGCGCCAGCAGCGGGACAGGTGAAGCTTTCTTT. The variable domain in full, completed from reference TRBV5-1 and TRBJ1-1, reads KAGVTQTPRYLIKTRGQQVTLSCSPISGHRSVSWYQQTPGQGLQFLFEYFSETQRNKGNFPGRFSGRQFSNSRSEMNVSTLELGDSALYLCASSGTGEAFFGQGTRLTVV.